The T cell receptor (beta chain) under discussion was sequenced for a study of T-cell memory formation after mild COVID-19 (dated by TCRdb to the early 2020s). Concerning the study at large: Most TCR sequence clusters were specific to one of the two donors. T-cell clones expanding and contracting after mild COVID-19 in two donors were tracked by longitudinal TCRalpha and TCRbeta repertoire sequencing. Two young, previously healthy adult volunteers, one female and one male, were included in the cohort.

This clonotype was found a few times. Its antigen remains unidentified. Base qualities are not at hand, and no much larger clone is one base apart. Ficoll-Paque density gradient centrifugation was the method used to isolate PBMCs. The paper as a whole reports these results and caveats: The study covered only a couple of mild cases, and larger cohorts including severe cases with pre-infection samples were considered necessary. Contracting CD4+ clones were found mainly in CM and EM memory subsets, while CD8+ clones were enriched in EMRA. Whether the second-wave clones peaking on day 37 were SARS-CoV-2 specific was not confirmed. Clones that contracted from day 15 to 85 showed balanced CD4/CD8 phenotypes, whereas a second wave of clones that expanded from day 15 to 37 leaned towards CD4+. Some responding clones were detected in pre-infection memory, suggesting pre-existing cross-reactive memory T cells joined the SARS-CoV-2 response.

The germline V gene (reference sequence) provides CDR1 SEHNR and CDR2 FQNEAQ. Reading from cysteine to phenylalanine, the CDR3 counts 17 amino acids. Only the CDR3 DNA stays, 51 bases, in frame from base 1. For this chain, trimming is 6 bases at the V end and 2 bases at the J end, and the number of junction bases without a gene match is 16. The run used an Illumina NovaSeq 6000. TCRalpha and TCRbeta cDNA libraries were constructed by 5'RACE with constant-segment primers, with sample barcodes and unique molecular identifiers being introduced. Trizol reagent was used to extract RNA from every sample. Libraries were amplified in two PCR steps, with a second sample barcode and Illumina TruSeq adapters added in the second step. The libraries were sequenced on an Illumina NovaSeq using 2 x 150 bp paired-end reads. The source study handled its data this way. The reads were demultiplexed and collapsed into UMI-guided consensus sequences using migec v1.2.7. Using mixcr v2.1.11, the UMI consensuses were aligned to TRA and TRB V and J templates and assembled into clonotypes. Clonotypes were classified as expanded or contracted when called significant by both edgeR and NoisET, with noise models trained on biological replicates. edgeR calls used a false discovery rate-adjusted p below 0.01 and a log2 fold-change threshold of 1. As an exploratory analysis of dynamics, max-normalized trajectories of the 1000 most abundant clonotypes were examined with PCA combined with hierarchical clustering. Separately sequenced CD4+ and CD8+ repertoires were used to assign the CD4 or CD8 phenotype of responding clones. TCRdb trimmed the raw reads at Q25, called clones with MiXCR and kept productive beta chains. Each CDR3 protein appears once, grouped with its most common genes and DNA. These V and J calls derive from TCRdb rather than the authors' analysis. The sample profile shows about 180,000 distinct CDR3 sequences; around 15% of them were found once. Clones ranked in the top ten supply more than 2% of the sample.

This clonotype originated in an adult woman who had mild COVID-19 (a few samples of this study predate the infection). The sample titles of this study are shuffled in the database, so cell type and time point are left out; the donor was told from shared clones. Sequencing was performed on PBMCs or a T cell subset sorted from them (not recorded which). Recombination connected TRBV7-9 to TRBJ2-7; TRBD1 fits 7 bases in the junction. The nucleotide sequence is given as TGTGCCAGCAGAACCTCCCCAAACAGGGGTCCCCCCTACGAGCAGTACTTC. Translated, this is CASRTSPNRGPPYEQYF.